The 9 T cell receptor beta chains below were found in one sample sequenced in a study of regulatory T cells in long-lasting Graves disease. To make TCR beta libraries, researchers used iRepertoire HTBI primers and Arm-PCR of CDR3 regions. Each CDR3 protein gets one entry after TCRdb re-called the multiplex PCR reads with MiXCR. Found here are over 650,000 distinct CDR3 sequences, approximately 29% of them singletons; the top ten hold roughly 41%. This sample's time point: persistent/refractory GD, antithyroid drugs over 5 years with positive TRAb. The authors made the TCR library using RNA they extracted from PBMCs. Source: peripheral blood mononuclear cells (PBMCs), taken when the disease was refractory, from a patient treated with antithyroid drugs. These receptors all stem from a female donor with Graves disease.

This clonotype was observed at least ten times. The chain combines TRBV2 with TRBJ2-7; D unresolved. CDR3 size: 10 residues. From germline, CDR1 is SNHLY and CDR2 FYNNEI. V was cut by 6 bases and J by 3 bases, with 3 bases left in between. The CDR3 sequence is CASSNYEQYF. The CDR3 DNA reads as TGTGCCAGCAGCAACTACGAGCAGTACTTC.

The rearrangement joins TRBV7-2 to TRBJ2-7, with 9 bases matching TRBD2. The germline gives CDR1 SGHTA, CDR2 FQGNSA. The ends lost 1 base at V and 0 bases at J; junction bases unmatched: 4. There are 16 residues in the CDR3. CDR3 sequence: CASSLGLAGTSYEQYF. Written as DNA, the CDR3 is TGTGCCAGCAGCTTAGGGCTAGCGGGAACCTCCTACGAGCAGTACTTC.

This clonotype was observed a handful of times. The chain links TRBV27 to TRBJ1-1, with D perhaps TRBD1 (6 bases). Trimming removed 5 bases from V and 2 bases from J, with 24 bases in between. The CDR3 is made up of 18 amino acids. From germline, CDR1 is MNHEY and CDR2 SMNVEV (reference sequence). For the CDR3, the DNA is TGTGCCAGCAGTAACTCCGCGGGGGGGGGGGCTAGAAACACTGAAGCTTTCTTT. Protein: CASSNSAGGGARNTEAFF.

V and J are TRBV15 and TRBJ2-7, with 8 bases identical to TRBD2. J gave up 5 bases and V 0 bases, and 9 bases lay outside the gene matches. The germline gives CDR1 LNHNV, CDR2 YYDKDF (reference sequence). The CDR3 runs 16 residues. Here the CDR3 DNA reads TGTGCCACCAGCAGAGATGCTCCGGGACTAGGTCACGAGCAGTACTTC. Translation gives CATSRDAPGLGHEQYF.

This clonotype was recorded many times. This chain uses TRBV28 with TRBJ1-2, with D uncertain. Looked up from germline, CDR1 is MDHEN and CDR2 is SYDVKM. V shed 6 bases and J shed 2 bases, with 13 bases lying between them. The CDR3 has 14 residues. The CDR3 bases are TGTGCCAGCAGCTTAGATTCGGGGAACTATGGCTACACCTTC. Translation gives CASSLDSGNYGYTF.

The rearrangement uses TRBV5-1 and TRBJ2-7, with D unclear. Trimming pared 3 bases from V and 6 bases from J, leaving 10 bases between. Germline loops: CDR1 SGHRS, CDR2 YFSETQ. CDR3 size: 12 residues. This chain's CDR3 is CASSYYAREQYF. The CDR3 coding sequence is TGCGCCAGCAGCTATTACGCCCGCGAGCAGTACTTC.

The CDR3 spells CASSLAITYEQYF. The CDR3 DNA reads as TGCGCCAGCAGCTTGGCCATAACCTACGAGCAGTACTTC. The V gene is TRBV5-1, the J gene TRBJ2-7; the D is unclear. The ends were cut back, 0 bases at V and 2 bases at J, with 6 bases in the middle. Per the germline V gene, CDR1 is SGHRS and CDR2 is YFSETQ. The CDR3 covers 13 residues. Looking up the rest from reference TRBV5-1 and TRBJ2-7 gives the full variable domain: KAGVTQTPRYLIKTRGQQVTLSCSPISGHRSVSWYQQTPGQGLQFLFEYFSETQRNKGNFPGRFSGRQFSNSRSEMNVSTLELGDSALYLCASSLAITYEQYFGPGTRLTVT.

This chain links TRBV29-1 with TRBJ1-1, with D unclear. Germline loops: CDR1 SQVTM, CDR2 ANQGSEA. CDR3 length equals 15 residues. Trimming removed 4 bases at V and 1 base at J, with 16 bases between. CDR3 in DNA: TGCAGCGTTGTTTCTTCATTTGCTCCGAACACTGAAGCTTTCTTT. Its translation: CSVVSSFAPNTEAFF.

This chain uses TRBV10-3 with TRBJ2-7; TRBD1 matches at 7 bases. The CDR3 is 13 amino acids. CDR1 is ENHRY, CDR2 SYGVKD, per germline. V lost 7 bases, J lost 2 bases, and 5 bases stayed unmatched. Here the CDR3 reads CAIKRQGPYEQYF. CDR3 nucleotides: TGTGCCATCAAGAGACAGGGCCCCTACGAGCAGTACTTC.